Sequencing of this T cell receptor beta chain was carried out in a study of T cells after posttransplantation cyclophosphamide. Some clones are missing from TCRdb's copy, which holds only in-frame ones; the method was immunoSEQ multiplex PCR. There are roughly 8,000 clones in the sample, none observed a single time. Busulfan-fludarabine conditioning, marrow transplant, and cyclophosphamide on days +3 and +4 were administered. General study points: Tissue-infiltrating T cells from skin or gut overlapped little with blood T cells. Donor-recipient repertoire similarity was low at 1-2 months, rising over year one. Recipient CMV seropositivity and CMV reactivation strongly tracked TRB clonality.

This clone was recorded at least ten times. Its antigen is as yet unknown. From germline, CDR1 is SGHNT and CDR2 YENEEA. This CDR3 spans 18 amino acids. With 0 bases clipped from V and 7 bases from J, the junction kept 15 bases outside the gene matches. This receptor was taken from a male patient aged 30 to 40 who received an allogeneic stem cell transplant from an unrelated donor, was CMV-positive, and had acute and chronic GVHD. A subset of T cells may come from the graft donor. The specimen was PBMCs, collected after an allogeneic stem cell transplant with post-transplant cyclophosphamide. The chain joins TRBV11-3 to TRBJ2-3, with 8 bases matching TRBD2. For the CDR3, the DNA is TGTGCCAGCAGCTTAGAAGGCGGGGGGCCGGGAGGCGGGAATACGCAGTATTTT. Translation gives CASSLEGGGPGGGNTQYF.